These 29 T cell receptor beta chains came from one sample sequenced in a study of Ad26.COV2.S vaccination and SARS-CoV-2 variants. Assay used: immunoSEQ multiplex PCR; TCRdb lists only in-frame clones, some missing. The table shows about 350,000 clones, with 70% to 90% occurring only once. This sample's treatment: 15 to 20 received Ad26.COV2.S at low or high dose, single or two shots; about 5 received placebo; per-sample allocation not given. Sampling took place 63 days after the first vaccine or placebo injection. The specimen was peripheral blood, collected in a trial of Ad26.COV2.S vaccine versus placebo. The receptors stem from a person between 18 and 65 years old who received the Ad26.COV2.S COVID-19 vaccine or a placebo.

The V call is TRBV5-1, the J call TRBJ2-3, with 7 bases aligning to TRBD1. Germline V gene sequence: CDR1 SGHRS, CDR2 YFSETQ. After removal of 5 bases from V and 2 bases from J, the junction contained 14 bases not matched to a gene. The CDR3 has 17 amino acids. In nucleotides, the CDR3 is TGCGCCAGCAGTTTTCTTGTTACAGGGGCACTCACAGATACGCAGTATTTT. Protein sequence: CASSFLVTGALTDTQYF.

The chain has TRBV5-1 and TRBJ2-5, with 10 bases aligning to TRBD1. The CDR3 loop spans 15 amino acids. J lost 2 bases, V lost 3 bases, and 4 bases had no gene match. Germline V gene data show CDR1 as SGHRS and CDR2 as YFSETQ. The CDR3 loop is CASSSGTGAQETQYF. CDR3 sequence (DNA): TGCGCCAGCAGCTCCGGGACAGGGGCTCAAGAGACCCAGTACTTC.

CDR3 in DNA: TGCGCCAGCAGCCAAGATTGGCGGGGGGCCTACGAGCAGTACTTC. This sequence encodes CASSQDWRGAYEQYF. This chain joins TRBV4-3 and TRBJ2-7; TRBD2 aligns across 8 bases. CDR1 is LGHNA and CDR2 is YSLEER in the germline V gene. V was clipped by 0 bases and J by 2 bases; unmatched bases: 3. The CDR3 runs to 15 residues.

This chain links TRBV19 with TRBJ2-3; D remains ambiguous. Germline lookup yields CDR1 LNHDA and CDR2 SQIVND (reference sequence). Trimming cost V 6 bases and J 0 bases, with 13 bases left between them. This CDR3 is built from 15 residues. The CDR3, as DNA: TGTGCCAGTAGCTCCCCCGGCAGAAGCACAGATACGCAGTATTTT. It translates to CASSSPGRSTDTQYF.

The chain is built from TRBV9 and TRBJ2-1, with TRBD1 matching over 7 bases. The trim removed 3 bases at V and 8 bases at J, leaving 2 bases unmatched. The V gene's germline CDR1 is SGDLS and CDR2 YYNGEE. This CDR3 is built from 12 residues. CDR3 region: CASSAGGHEQFF. The CDR3 nucleotides read TGTGCCAGCAGCGCAGGGGGACATGAGCAGTTCTTC.

This clone occurred a few times. The genes are TRBV5-5 and TRBJ2-2, with 7 positions matching TRBD2. Germline V CDR1 and CDR2: SGHKS, YYEKEE (reference sequence). The ends lost 5 bases at V and 2 bases at J; junction bases unmatched: 3. This CDR3 has 14 amino acids. The CDR3 sequence: CASRPTSNTGELFF. As DNA, the CDR3 is TGTGCCAGCAGACCGACTAGCAACACCGGGGAGCTGTTTTTT.

The chain couples TRBV10-3 to TRBJ2-7; the match to TRBD2 covers 10 bases. The CDR3 totals 16 residues. Germline loops: CDR1 ENHRY, CDR2 SYGVKD. The V segment lost 0 bases and the J segment 2 bases; nucleotides outside the gene matches: 4. CDR3 nucleotides: TGTGCCATCAGTGAGTCGCCTAGCGGGGGACCCTACGAGCAGTACTTC. This codes for CAISESPSGGPYEQYF.

The chain couples TRBV9 to TRBJ2-7, with TRBD2 matching over 8 bases. CDR1 and CDR2 (germline): SGDLS, YYNGEE. After removal of 1 base from V and 5 bases from J, the junction contained 2 bases not matched to a gene. The CDR3 consists of 13 residues. CDR3 residues: CASSVSGRHEQYF. The CDR3 DNA reads TGTGCCAGCAGCGTAAGCGGGAGACACGAGCAGTACTTC.

This clone occurred once. The chain has TRBV9 and TRBJ1-4; D remains unclear. The V gene's germline CDR1 is SGDLS and CDR2 YYNGEE. The CDR3 length is 14 residues. With 0 bases removed from V and 0 bases from J, the gap between germline ends came to 3 bases. CDR3 coding DNA: TGTGCCAGCAGCGTAGAACCAACTAATGAAAAACTGTTTTTT. It codes for CASSVEPTNEKLFF.

The rearrangement links TRBV9 to TRBJ1-2; no clear D. CDR1 and CDR2 from the germline V gene are SGDLS and YYNGEE. The CDR3 sequence is 12 residues long. Trimming shortened V by 3 bases and J by 5 bases, and 8 bases separated the two germline ends. The DNA for the CDR3 is TGTGCCAGCAGCGCCCACCTATATGGCTACACCTTC. Amino acids: CASSAHLYGYTF.

This chain uses TRBV19 with TRBJ1-5; 7 bases fit TRBD1. The CDR3 sequence is 17 residues long. Germline V gene data show CDR1 as LNHDA and CDR2 as SQIVND (reference sequence). Trimming cost V 1 base and J 3 bases; bases outside gene matches: 9. CDR3 DNA: TGTGCCAGTAGTATAGGACAGGGCCTGAGTGCCAATCAGCCCCAGCATTTT. Translation: CASSIGQGLSANQPQHF.

The chain combines TRBV10-3 with TRBJ1-2, with D possibly matching TRBD1 (6 bases). The germline gives CDR1 ENHRY, CDR2 SYGVKD. V was shortened by 3 bases and J by 1 base, with 9 bases between the two germline ends. The CDR3 loop spans 14 amino acids. In DNA, the CDR3 is TGTGCCATCAGTGACGGGGGCGTTAACTATGGCTACACCTTC. Residues: CAISDGGVNYGYTF.

The chain joins TRBV7-9 to TRBJ1-4, with a tentative D call TRBD1 (5 bases). Germline CDR1 and CDR2: SEHNR and FQNEAQ (reference sequence). The CDR3 has 15 amino acids. V dropped 5 bases and J dropped 7 bases, with 17 bases sitting between them. The CDR3 is CASSQQVLGGEKLFF. Here the CDR3 DNA reads TGTGCCAGCAGCCAACAGGTCTTAGGAGGTGAAAAACTGTTTTTT.

This clone was recorded a few times. The chain employs TRBV4-1 and TRBJ2-7; tentatively, D is TRBD1 (5 bases). The CDR3 consists of 15 residues. Germline V gene lookup returns CDR1 MGHRA and CDR2 YSYEKL. V was trimmed by 1 base and J by 2 bases, leaving 12 bases between them. Here the CDR3 DNA reads TGCGCCAGCAGCCAAGTTAGGGGCGAGGCCTACGAGCAGTACTTC. Translation gives CASSQVRGEAYEQYF.

This clone has just one count. V and J are TRBV4-2 and TRBJ2-3; tentative D call: TRBD1 (6 bases). From germline, CDR1 is LGHNA and CDR2 YNFKEQ. The CDR3 has 17 amino acids. V lost 1 base to trimming and J lost 6 bases, with 20 bases between them. The CDR3 sequence is CASSQADQGPRSDTQYF. The CDR3 DNA follows: TGTGCCAGCAGCCAAGCCGATCAGGGGCCAAGGTCGGATACGCAGTATTTT.

V is TRBV6-5 and J is TRBJ1-5, with D maybe TRBD1 (5 bases). Trimming took 6 bases from V and 4 from J, leaving 13 bases between them. The CDR3 runs 14 residues. Germline V CDR1 and CDR2: MNHEY, SVGAGI. This CDR3 is CASSPREANQPQHF. The CDR3 DNA reads TGTGCCAGCAGCCCCAGGGAGGCTAATCAGCCCCAGCATTTT.

The chain combines TRBV4-3 with TRBJ2-2; a possible D gene is TRBD1 (6 bases). CDR1 and CDR2 (germline): LGHNA, YSLEER. The CDR3 runs 14 residues. V was cut by 4 bases and J by 4 bases, with 10 bases left in between. For the CDR3, the DNA is TGCGCCAGCAGCCGTTACAGGGCCACCGGGGAGCTGTTTTTT. Its protein product is CASSRYRATGELFF.

This clone has a single count. The genes are TRBV5-8 and TRBJ2-1; no reliable D call. The CDR3 totals 14 residues. CDR1 is SGHTS, CDR2 YDEGEE, per germline. V was trimmed by 4 bases and J by 4 bases, leaving 12 bases between them. The CDR3 here is CASSRALGYNEQFF. The CDR3 DNA follows: TGTGCCAGCAGCCGGGCCCTTGGGTACAATGAGCAGTTCTTC. The whole variable domain, filled in from reference TRBV5-8 and TRBJ2-1, reads EAGVTQSPTHLIKTRGQQATLRCSPISGHTSVYWYQQALGLGLQFLLWYDEGEERNRGNFPPRFSGRQFPNYSSELNVNALELEDSALYLCASSRALGYNEQFFGPGTRLTVL.

The rearrangement joins TRBV3-1 (or the pseudogene TRBV3-2) to TRBJ1-5; possibly TRBD1 for D (5 bases). The CDR3 has 19 residues. Germline V CDR1 and CDR2: LGHDT, YNNKEL (reference sequence). Trimming removed 2 bases from V and 4 bases from J, with 24 bases in between. Here the CDR3 reads CASSQRGTPGGGANQPQHF. DNA for the CDR3: TGTGCCAGCAGCCAACGGGGGACCCCCGGTGGTGGCGCGAATCAGCCCCAGCATTTT.

V usage is TRBV5-6 and J usage is TRBJ2-1, with D possibly TRBD2 on 5 matching bases. This CDR3 contains 15 residues. Per germline, CDR1 SGHDT and CDR2 YYEEEE. Between the trimmed V and J ends, which lost 2 bases and 2 bases, there was a span of 11 bases. The CDR3, as DNA: TGTGCCAGCAGCTTTCTGGGAGAAACCTACAATGAGCAGTTCTTC. The encoded protein is CASSFLGETYNEQFF.

This clone was observed a handful of times. The V gene is TRBV6-6, the J gene TRBJ1-6; maybe TRBD1 (6 bases). The CDR3 totals 12 residues. The germline gives CDR1 MNHNY, CDR2 SVGAGI (reference sequence). V was pared by 6 bases and J by 9 bases, with 9 bases between. CDR3 DNA: TGTGCCAGCAGCAGGGGAGTTTCACCCCTCCACTTT. Translation gives CASSRGVSPLHF.

The chain combines TRBV30 with TRBJ1-3, with no clear D. Trimming took off 4 bases at V and 0 bases at J, with 13 bases between the two ends. Germline V gene sequence: CDR1 GTSNPN, CDR2 SVGIG (reference sequence). The CDR3 runs to 15 residues. In DNA form, the CDR3 reads TGTGCCTGGACTGGTACTGAAATCTCTGGAAACACCATATATTTT. Residues: CAWTGTEISGNTIYF.

J is TRBJ2-3 and V is TRBV12-3 or TRBV12-4; D not certain. The CDR3 is 12 residues long. Trimming left V 6 bases short and J 7 bases short, with 11 bases between. CDR3 residues: CASSPRLYTQYF. The CDR3 coding sequence is TGTGCCAGCAGCCCTAGGCTCTATACGCAGTATTTT.

This sequence joins TRBV19 and TRBJ1-4; D ambiguous. The ends were cut back, 9 bases at V and 0 bases at J, with 14 bases in the middle. CDR1 is LNHDA, CDR2 SQIVND, per germline (reference sequence). The CDR3 extends over 15 amino acids. CDR3 DNA: TGTGCCAGCACATCCATCGCAGCAACTAATGAAAAACTGTTTTTT. Translation gives CASTSIAATNEKLFF.

CDR3 region: CASSQDELAKNIQYF. The CDR3 DNA is TGTGCCAGCAGCCAAGACGAGTTAGCCAAAAACATTCAGTACTTC. The chain carries TRBV11-2 and TRBJ2-4; unclear D gene. CDR1 and CDR2 (germline): SGHAT, FQNNGV. Deletions cut 5 bases from V and 0 bases from J, with 11 bases between. The length of the CDR3 is 15 residues.

The V and J genes are TRBV5-1 and TRBJ2-2; D not certain. V shed 0 bases and J shed 6 bases, with 3 bases lying between them. There are 12 residues in the CDR3. The V gene's germline CDR1 is SGHRS and CDR2 YFSETQ. Here the CDR3 reads CASSLASGELFF. The CDR3 DNA is TGCGCCAGCAGCTTGGCTTCCGGGGAGCTGTTTTTT.

This chain links TRBV5-1 with TRBJ1-6, with D tentatively TRBD1 (5 bases). The CDR3 contains 15 residues. Trimming took off 4 bases at V and 9 bases at J, with 17 bases between the two ends. Germline V gene lookup returns CDR1 SGHRS and CDR2 YFSETQ. The DNA for the CDR3 is TGCGCCAGCAGCGACCCCGACAGAGGGGTTTCACCCCTCCACTTT. It is translated as CASSDPDRGVSPLHF.

The gene calls are TRBV11-2 and TRBJ2-1; TRBD2 is a possible D gene (6 bases). Trimming took off 6 bases at V and 3 bases at J, with 15 bases between the two ends. From germline, CDR1 is SGHAT and CDR2 FQNNGV. The CDR3 is made up of 15 amino acids. CDR3 in DNA: TGTGCCAGCAGTCCCGGGAGAGTTTACTACAATGAGCAGTTCTTC. Encoded protein: CASSPGRVYYNEQFF.

V and J are TRBV6-5 and TRBJ2-7, with TRBD2 identical over 9 bases. V was pared by 4 bases and J by 4 bases, with 8 bases of the junction left unmatched. The CDR3 consists of 15 residues. Germline assignment: CDR1 MNHEY and CDR2 SVGAGI. The CDR3 loop reads CASSLTSGSSYEQYF. CDR3 coding DNA: TGTGCCAGCAGTTTAACTAGCGGGTCGTCTTACGAGCAGTACTTC.